This is a list of T cell receptor beta chains from one sample in a study of cytomegalovirus exposure and HLA in healthy donors. Sequencing used immunoSEQ multiplex PCR; TCRdb keeps in-frame clones, though not all of them. The sample carries nearly 200,000 clones, about four fifths recorded once. The specimen was PBMCs. These receptors all stem from a boy aged 2-15 years in good health and CMV-seronegative. Both conserved end residues are part of each CDR3. D genes are given only for firm matches. Clone size appears in some rows only: once, few, many, or a class for an expanded clone.

CDR3 DNA: TGTGCCAGCAGCCGGATGGGGGGTAGCTCCTACAATGAGCAGTTCTTC
CDR3 protein: CASSRMGGSSYNEQFF
clone size: NA
J gene: TRBJ2-1
D gene: NA
V gene: TRBV11-2

CDR3 DNA: TGTGCCAGCAGCCTAAGACGGAGTTCTTTTCAGCCCCAGCATTTT
CDR3 protein: CASSLRRSSFQPQHF
clone size: NA
J gene: TRBJ1-5
D gene: NA
V gene: TRBV7-9

CDR3 DNA: TGTGCCAGCAGTGGTAACTCCTACGAGCAGTACTTC
CDR3 protein: CASSGNSYEQYF
clone size: NA
J gene: TRBJ2-7
D gene: NA
V gene: TRBV2

CDR3 DNA: TGTGCCAGCAGCCAAGTAACCGGGGTCACTGAAGCTTTCTTT
CDR3 protein: CASSQVTGVTEAFF
clone size: NA
J gene: TRBJ1-1
D gene: NA
V gene: TRBV4-2

CDR3 DNA: TGTTCCAGCAGCCAGGTAGCGGGTGACAATGAGCAGTTCTTC
CDR3 protein: CSSSQVAGDNEQFF
clone size: NA
J gene: TRBJ2-1
D gene: TRBD2
V gene: TRBV7-9

CDR3 DNA: TGTGCCAGCAGCTTAGTCACTAGCGGGGCTAGGGATACGCAGTATTTT
CDR3 protein: CASSLVTSGARDTQYF
clone size: NA
J gene: TRBJ2-3
D gene: TRBD2
V gene: TRBV7-9

CDR3 DNA: TGCGCCAGCAGCCCCTTAACACAGGGGCGAGGCTACACCTTC
CDR3 protein: CASSPLTQGRGYTF
clone size: NA
J gene: TRBJ1-2
D gene: TRBD1
V gene: TRBV4-1

CDR3 DNA: TGTGCCAGCAGCTTAGCAGCTAACTATGGCTACACCTTC
CDR3 protein: CASSLAANYGYTF
clone size: NA
J gene: TRBJ1-2
D gene: NA
V gene: TRBV11-2

CDR3 DNA: TGTGCCAGCAGCCGGGGCGGACAGTTGAACACTGAAGCTTTCTTT
CDR3 protein: CASSRGGQLNTEAFF
clone size: NA
J gene: TRBJ1-1
D gene: NA
V gene: TRBV7-9

CDR3 DNA: TGTGCCAGCAGCTTAACGGGACAGGGGTCGGCTTTCTTT
CDR3 protein: CASSLTGQGSAFF
clone size: once
J gene: TRBJ1-1
D gene: TRBD1
V gene: TRBV7-2

CDR3 DNA: TGTGCCAGCAGGGGGACTAGAACAGATACGCAGTATTTT
CDR3 protein: CASRGTRTDTQYF
clone size: NA
J gene: TRBJ2-3
D gene: TRBD2
V gene: TRBV2

CDR3 DNA: TGTGCCACCAGCAGAGAAAGCCTACACGAGACAGTGAACTATGGCTACACCTTC
CDR3 protein: CATSRESLHETVNYGYTF
clone size: NA
J gene: TRBJ1-2
D gene: NA
V gene: TRBV15

CDR3 DNA: TGTGCCAGCAGTGGGACAGGGAACAATGAGCAGTTCTTC
CDR3 protein: CASSGTGNNEQFF
clone size: NA
J gene: TRBJ2-1
D gene: TRBD1
V gene: TRBV2

CDR3 DNA: TGCGCCAGCAGCCAAGATCATCGGCAGGGCCTCACAGATACGCAGTATTTT
CDR3 protein: CASSQDHRQGLTDTQYF
clone size: NA
J gene: TRBJ2-3
D gene: NA
V gene: TRBV4-3

CDR3 DNA: TGTGCCTGGACCCCCGGGAACTCTGGAAACACCATATATTTT
CDR3 protein: CAWTPGNSGNTIYF
clone size: NA
J gene: TRBJ1-3
D gene: NA
V gene: TRBV30

CDR3 DNA: TGTGCCAGCAGTGAAATTGCGGGGGGGCATTCAGATACGCAGTATTTT
CDR3 protein: CASSEIAGGHSDTQYF
clone size: NA
J gene: TRBJ2-3
D gene: TRBD2
V gene: TRBV6-1

CDR3 DNA: TGTGCCAGCTCCTCCGGGACTCGAGGAGAGACCCAGTACTTC
CDR3 protein: CASSSGTRGETQYF
clone size: NA
J gene: TRBJ2-5
D gene: NA
V gene: TRBV18

CDR3 DNA: TGTGCCAGCAGTTACTCGAGGATGAACACTGAAGCTTTCTTT
CDR3 protein: CASSYSRMNTEAFF
clone size: NA
J gene: TRBJ1-1
D gene: NA
V gene: TRBV6-5

CDR3 DNA: TGTGCCAGCAGCTTAGGCGGCGGCTCCTACGAGCAGTACTTC
CDR3 protein: CASSLGGGSYEQYF
clone size: NA
J gene: TRBJ2-7
D gene: NA
V gene: TRBV7-9

CDR3 DNA: TGTGCCAGCAGCTCGGGGGGGTTTTTTTTTCGGACTGAAGCTTTCTTT
CDR3 protein: CASSSGGFFFRTEAFF
clone size: NA
J gene: TRBJ1-1
D gene: NA
V gene: TRBV9

CDR3 DNA: TGCGCCAGCAGCTTCTCCTCTTCGGAAAAACTGTTTTTT
CDR3 protein: CASSFSSSEKLFF
clone size: once
J gene: TRBJ1-4
D gene: NA
V gene: TRBV5-1

CDR3 DNA: TGTGCCAGCAGCCGACCCCGGGACAGGGGTTACAATGAGCAGTTCTTC
CDR3 protein: CASSRPRDRGYNEQFF
clone size: NA
J gene: TRBJ2-1
D gene: TRBD1
V gene: TRBV13

CDR3 DNA: TGTGCCAGCACCCTTACGACCTTCATTAGCGGGGGGGATTACAATGAGCAGTTCTTC
CDR3 protein: CASTLTTFISGGDYNEQFF
clone size: once
J gene: TRBJ2-1
D gene: TRBD2
V gene: TRBV7-2

CDR3 DNA: TGTGCCAGCAGCCAATATAATGGGGGGAATGAAAAACTGTTTTTT
CDR3 protein: CASSQYNGGNEKLFF
clone size: NA
J gene: TRBJ1-4
D gene: NA
V gene: TRBV4-2

CDR3 DNA: TGTGCCAGTAGAAGCTTTCGTAAGGGGGCGTCTGAAGCTTTCTTT
CDR3 protein: CASRSFRKGASEAFF
clone size: NA
J gene: TRBJ1-1
D gene: TRBD1
V gene: TRBV19

CDR3 DNA: TGTGCCAGCAGCTTCGTCCGACAGGGGTGTGACTACGAGCAGTACTTC
CDR3 protein: CASSFVRQGCDYEQYF
clone size: NA
J gene: TRBJ2-7
D gene: TRBD1
V gene: TRBV7-6

CDR3 DNA: TGTGCCAGCAGGTCGGTTAGCACAGATACGCAGTATTTT
CDR3 protein: CASRSVSTDTQYF
clone size: few
J gene: TRBJ2-3
D gene: NA
V gene: TRBV13

CDR3 DNA: TGTGCCAGCAGCTTAGTGGGAGGGGGGGGCACTGAAGCTTTCTTT
CDR3 protein: CASSLVGGGGTEAFF
clone size: NA
J gene: TRBJ1-1
D gene: NA
V gene: TRBV7-2

CDR3 DNA: TGTGCCAGCAGCCCCCTAGCGGGTGTCACAGATACGCAGTATTTT
CDR3 protein: CASSPLAGVTDTQYF
clone size: few
J gene: TRBJ2-3
D gene: TRBD2
V gene: TRBV6-1

CDR3 DNA: TGTGCCAGCAGCTTGTCAGGGGGCTACCGACGAACTTATGGCTACACCTTC
CDR3 protein: CASSLSGGYRRTYGYTF
clone size: NA
J gene: TRBJ1-2
D gene: TRBD1
V gene: TRBV5-4

CDR3 DNA: TGTGCCAGCAGTTACTCGGTCGGGGGACCCCAGCATTTT
CDR3 protein: CASSYSVGGPQHF
clone size: NA
J gene: TRBJ1-5
D gene: NA
V gene: TRBV6-5

CDR3 DNA: TGTGCCAGCAGCCCCCGAGGGGGTATGAGCAATCAGCCCCAGCATTTT
CDR3 protein: CASSPRGGMSNQPQHF
clone size: NA
J gene: TRBJ1-5
D gene: NA
V gene: TRBV7-9

CDR3 DNA: TGTGCCAGCAGTTTACTCCAGGGTAATGGCTACACCTTC
CDR3 protein: CASSLLQGNGYTF
clone size: few
J gene: TRBJ1-2
D gene: NA
V gene: TRBV27

CDR3 DNA: TGTGCCAGCAGCTTACGGGGTTTTGGCGCTGAAGCTTTCTTT
CDR3 protein: CASSLRGFGAEAFF
clone size: few
J gene: TRBJ1-1
D gene: NA
V gene: TRBV13

CDR3 DNA: TGTGCCAGCAGCCAACAGGGACAGGGGGCCGACCCATACACCTTC
CDR3 protein: CASSQQGQGADPYTF
clone size: NA
J gene: TRBJ1-2
D gene: TRBD1
V gene: TRBV7-9

CDR3 DNA: TGTGCCAGCAGTGAACTCGTGGCAGGGGGAGGTAATGAGCAGTTCTTC
CDR3 protein: CASSELVAGGGNEQFF
clone size: once
J gene: TRBJ2-1
D gene: NA
V gene: TRBV6-1

CDR3 DNA: TGTGCCAGCAGCCCGACCGGACAGGGGACAGATACGCAGTATTTT
CDR3 protein: CASSPTGQGTDTQYF
clone size: few
J gene: TRBJ2-3
D gene: TRBD1
V gene: TRBV5-4

CDR3 DNA: TGTGCCAGCAGCGCCGGGGCAGGGGGCTACGAGCAGTACTTC
CDR3 protein: CASSAGAGGYEQYF
clone size: NA
J gene: TRBJ2-7
D gene: TRBD1
V gene: TRBV7-2

CDR3 DNA: TGCGCCAGCAGCTTGGTTTCTCCCCGAGGCAGGGGGCAGGATGGCTACACCTTC
CDR3 protein: CASSLVSPRGRGQDGYTF
clone size: NA
J gene: TRBJ1-2
D gene: TRBD1
V gene: TRBV5-1

CDR3 DNA: TGTGCCAGCTCACCGAGACAGGGGGAGACCCAGTACTTC
CDR3 protein: CASSPRQGETQYF
clone size: few
J gene: TRBJ2-5
D gene: TRBD1
V gene: TRBV18

CDR3 DNA: TGTTCCAGCAGCTTAGCGGCGACAGGGTCCGGCATGAACACTGAAGCTTTCTTT
CDR3 protein: CSSSLAATGSGMNTEAFF
clone size: once
J gene: TRBJ1-1
D gene: TRBD1
V gene: TRBV7-9

CDR3 DNA: TGCGCCAGCAGCTTTATCACAGGTCACAATGAGCAGTTCTTC
CDR3 protein: CASSFITGHNEQFF
clone size: once
J gene: TRBJ2-1
D gene: NA
V gene: TRBV5-1

CDR3 DNA: TGTGCCAGCAGCGTATTAGGGACAGCAAAGAGCCATGGCTACACCTTC
CDR3 protein: CASSVLGTAKSHGYTF
clone size: NA
J gene: TRBJ1-2
D gene: TRBD1
V gene: TRBV9

CDR3 DNA: TGTGCCAGCAGCGCCCTCGGGGGGGCCGCTGAAGCTTTCTTT
CDR3 protein: CASSALGGAAEAFF
clone size: NA
J gene: TRBJ1-1
D gene: NA
V gene: TRBV7-6

CDR3 DNA: TGTGCCAGCAGCGTAGGGCTAGCGGGGAGGGCCAACGTCCTGACTTTC
CDR3 protein: CASSVGLAGRANVLTF
clone size: few
J gene: TRBJ2-6
D gene: TRBD2
V gene: TRBV9

CDR3 DNA: TGTGCCAGCAGTCTGGACAGGGAAGCTTATCAGCCCCAGCATTTT
CDR3 protein: CASSLDREAYQPQHF
clone size: once
J gene: TRBJ1-5
D gene: TRBD1
V gene: TRBV2

CDR3 DNA: TGTGCCATCAGGGATCGGACAGAGGCTCCCTATCTGAACACTGAAGCTTTCTTT
CDR3 protein: CAIRDRTEAPYLNTEAFF
clone size: NA
J gene: TRBJ1-1
D gene: NA
V gene: TRBV10-3

CDR3 DNA: TGTGCCAGCAGCGTAAGCGGGGGTAACACCGGGGAGCTGTTTTTT
CDR3 protein: CASSVSGGNTGELFF
clone size: NA
J gene: TRBJ2-2
D gene: TRBD2
V gene: TRBV9

CDR3 DNA: TGCGCCAGCAGCTTGGCGTCACAGGGGGCCTATGGCTACACCTTC
CDR3 protein: CASSLASQGAYGYTF
clone size: NA
J gene: TRBJ1-2
D gene: TRBD1
V gene: TRBV5-1

CDR3 DNA: TGCGCCAGCAGCTTAGAGACAGGGGCCCCCCGTGGCTACACCTTC
CDR3 protein: CASSLETGAPRGYTF
clone size: NA
J gene: TRBJ1-2
D gene: TRBD1
V gene: TRBV5-1

CDR3 DNA: TGCGCCAGCAGCCGAACAGGGGTTGAGGTACCCCTCCACTTT
CDR3 protein: CASSRTGVEVPLHF
clone size: NA
J gene: TRBJ1-6
D gene: TRBD1
V gene: TRBV5-1

CDR3 DNA: TGTGCCAGCAGCTCCCAAAGAGATAGCGGGGGGGCAGAGACCCAGTACTTC
CDR3 protein: CASSSQRDSGGAETQYF
clone size: NA
J gene: TRBJ2-5
D gene: TRBD2
V gene: TRBV7-6

CDR3 DNA: TGCAGTGCTAGAGGGACTTCGGTCCAGTACTTC
CDR3 protein: CSARGTSVQYF
clone size: NA
J gene: TRBJ2-5
D gene: NA
V gene: TRBV20-1

CDR3 DNA: TGTGCCAGCAGCCAGAATTGGCATAGCAATCAGCCCCAGCATTTT
CDR3 protein: CASSQNWHSNQPQHF
clone size: NA
J gene: TRBJ1-5
D gene: NA
V gene: TRBV5-5

CDR3 DNA: TGTGCCAGCAGGGTAGCGCATGGCTACACCTTC
CDR3 protein: CASRVAHGYTF
clone size: NA
J gene: TRBJ1-2
D gene: NA
V gene: TRBV2

CDR3 DNA: TGTGCCAGTAGTATGCACATCGTAAACGAGCAGTACTTC
CDR3 protein: CASSMHIVNEQYF
clone size: few
J gene: TRBJ2-7
D gene: NA
V gene: TRBV19

CDR3 DNA: TGTGCCAGCAGTTCACCAACCACAGGGGCCGGGGAGCTGTTTTTT
CDR3 protein: CASSSPTTGAGELFF
clone size: NA
J gene: TRBJ2-2
D gene: TRBD1
V gene: TRBV27

CDR3 DNA: TGTGCCAGCAGCCCCCGGGATCAACAAGAGACCCAGTACTTC
CDR3 protein: CASSPRDQQETQYF
clone size: NA
J gene: TRBJ2-5
D gene: NA
V gene: TRBV7-9

CDR3 DNA: TGTGCCAGCAGCGTAGGCGGGGGGCTATTCCCCTACAATGAGCAGTTCTTC
CDR3 protein: CASSVGGGLFPYNEQFF
clone size: NA
J gene: TRBJ2-1
D gene: TRBD2
V gene: TRBV9